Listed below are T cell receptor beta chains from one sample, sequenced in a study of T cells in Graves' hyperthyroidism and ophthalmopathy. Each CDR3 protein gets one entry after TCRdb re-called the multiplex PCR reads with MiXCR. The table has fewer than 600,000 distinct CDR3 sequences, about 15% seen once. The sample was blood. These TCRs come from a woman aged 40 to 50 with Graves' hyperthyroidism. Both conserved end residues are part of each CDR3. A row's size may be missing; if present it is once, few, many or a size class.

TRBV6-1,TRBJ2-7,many,CASRLTTSSYEQYF
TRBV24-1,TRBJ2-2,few,CATSDLGREAGELFF
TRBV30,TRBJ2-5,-,CAWSVRFAGGETQYF
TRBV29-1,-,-,CSVGPDGDNEQYF
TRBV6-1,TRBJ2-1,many,CASSDWREIINEQFF
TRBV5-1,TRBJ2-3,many,CASSFGAGVTDTQYF
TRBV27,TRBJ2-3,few,CASSLWGGPGTDTQYF
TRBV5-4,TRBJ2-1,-,CASSAGTSGLPSYNEQFF
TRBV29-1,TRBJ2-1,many,CSVDGGVAYNEQFF
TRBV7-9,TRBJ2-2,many,CASSTQGRFTGELFF
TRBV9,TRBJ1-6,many,CASSEDPSSYNSPLHF
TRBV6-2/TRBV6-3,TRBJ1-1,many,CASSYHYRDPFRAFF
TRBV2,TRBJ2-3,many,CASSEQVRTDTQYF
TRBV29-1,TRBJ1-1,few,CSVAGQENTEAFF
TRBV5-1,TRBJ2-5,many,CASSFPGLAGKETQYF
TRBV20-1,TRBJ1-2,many,CSADETGSYTF
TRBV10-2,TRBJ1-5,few,CASSVGADRVFQPQHF
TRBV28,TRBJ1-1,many,CASRDTGGGTEAFF
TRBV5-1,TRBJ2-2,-,CASSILEGDTGELFF
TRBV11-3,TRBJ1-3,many,CASRQDSGNTIYF
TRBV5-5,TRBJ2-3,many,CASSLELIGRGTDTQYF
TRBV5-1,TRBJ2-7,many,CASSLWGGSYEQYF
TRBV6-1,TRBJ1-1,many,CASTTRIGEIAFF
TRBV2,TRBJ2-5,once,CASSEARGAETQYF
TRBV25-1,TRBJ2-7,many,CASSESPGQPYEQYF
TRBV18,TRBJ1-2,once,CASSPDAVYGYTF
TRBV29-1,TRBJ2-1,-,CSGNRGEYNEQFF
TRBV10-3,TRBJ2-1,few,CAAEASGGNEQFF
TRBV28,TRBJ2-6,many,CASSPPTGGIGANVLTF
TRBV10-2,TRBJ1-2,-,CASSEYWTADYGYTF
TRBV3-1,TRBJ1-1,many,CASRKGQTNTEAFF
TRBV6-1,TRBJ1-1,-,CASIEGLNTEAFF
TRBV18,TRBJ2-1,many,CASSPLTSGKINEQFF
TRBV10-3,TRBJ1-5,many,CAISSQGQRQPQHF
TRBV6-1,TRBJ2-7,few,CASKYRDYTGYEQYF
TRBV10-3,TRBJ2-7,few,CAISDPDRGFYERYF
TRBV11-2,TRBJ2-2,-,CASSIVVLTGELFF
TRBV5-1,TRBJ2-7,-,CASSPRGDRESEQYF
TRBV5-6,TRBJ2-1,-,CAGRRDRSGEQFF
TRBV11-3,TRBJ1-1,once,CASSQTGRGNTEAFF
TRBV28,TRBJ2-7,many,CASSFTTNTYEQYF
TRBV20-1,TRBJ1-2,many,CSATRDSYGYTF
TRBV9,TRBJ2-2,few,CASSVDPAGRTGELFF
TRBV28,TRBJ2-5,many,CASSAGGAGETQYF
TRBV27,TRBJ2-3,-,CASSRLRLAGGGDTQYF
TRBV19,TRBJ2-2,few,CASGTKRTGSTGELFF
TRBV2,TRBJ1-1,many,CASSSGRVTEAFF
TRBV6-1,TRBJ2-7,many,CASSRDPPSDEQYF
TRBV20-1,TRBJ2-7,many,CSAIGDFSYEQYF
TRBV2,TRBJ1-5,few,CASSQTAGTVNQPQHF
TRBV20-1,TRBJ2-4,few,CSAPQRDGIKNIQYF
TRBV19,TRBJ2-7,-,CASSIGRGNEQYF
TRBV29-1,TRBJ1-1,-,CSVTRDSMNTEAFF
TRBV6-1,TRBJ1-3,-,CASSATPRDTIYF